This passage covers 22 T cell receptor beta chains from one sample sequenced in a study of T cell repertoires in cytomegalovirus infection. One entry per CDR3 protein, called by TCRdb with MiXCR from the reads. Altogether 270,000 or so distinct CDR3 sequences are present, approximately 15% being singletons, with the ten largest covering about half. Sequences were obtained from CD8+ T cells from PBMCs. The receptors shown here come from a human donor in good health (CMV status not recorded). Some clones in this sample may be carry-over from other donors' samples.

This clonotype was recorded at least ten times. The CDR3 protein is CSAYTGGGGYGYTF. In nucleotides, the CDR3 is TGCAGTGCATATACAGGGGGCGGGGGCTATGGCTACACCTTC. The chain joins TRBV20-1 to TRBJ1-2; 9 nucleotides align to TRBD1. This CDR3 has 14 amino acids. V was clipped by 6 bases and J by 4 bases; unmatched bases: 9. CDR1 and CDR2 from the germline V gene are DFQATT and SNEGSKA (reference sequence).

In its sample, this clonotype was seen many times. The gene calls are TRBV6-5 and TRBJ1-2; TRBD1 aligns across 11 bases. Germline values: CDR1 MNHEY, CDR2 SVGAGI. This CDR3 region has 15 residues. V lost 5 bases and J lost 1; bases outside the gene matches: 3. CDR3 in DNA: TGTGCCAGCAGTGGACAGGGGGCCCATAACTATGGCTACACCTTC. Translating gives CASSGQGAHNYGYTF.

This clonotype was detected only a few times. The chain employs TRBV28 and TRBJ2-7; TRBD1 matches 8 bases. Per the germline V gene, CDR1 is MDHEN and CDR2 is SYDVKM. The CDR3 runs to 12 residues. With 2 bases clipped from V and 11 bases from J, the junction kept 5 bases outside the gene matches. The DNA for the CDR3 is TGTGCCAGCAGTTTAAACAGGGGGTCGGAGTACTTC. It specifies CASSLNRGSEYF. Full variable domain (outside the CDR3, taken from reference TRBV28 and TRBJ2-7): DVKVTQSSRYLVKRTGEKVFLECVQDMDHENMFWYRQDPGLGLRLIYFSYDVKMKEKGDIPEGYSVSREKKERFSLILESASTNQTSMYLCASSLNRGSEYFGPGTRLTVT.

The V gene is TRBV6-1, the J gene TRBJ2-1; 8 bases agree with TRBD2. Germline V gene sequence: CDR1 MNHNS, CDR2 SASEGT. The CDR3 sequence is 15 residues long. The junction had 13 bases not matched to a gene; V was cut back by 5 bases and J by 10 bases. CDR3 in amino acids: CASSWVWTSTDEQFF. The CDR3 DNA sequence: TGTGCCAGCAGTTGGGTTTGGACTAGCACAGACGAGCAGTTCTTC.

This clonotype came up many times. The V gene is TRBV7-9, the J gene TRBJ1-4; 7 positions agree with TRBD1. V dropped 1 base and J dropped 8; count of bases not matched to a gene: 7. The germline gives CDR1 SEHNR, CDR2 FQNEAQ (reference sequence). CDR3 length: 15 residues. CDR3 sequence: CASSLEGGFGEKLFF. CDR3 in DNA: TGTGCCAGCAGCTTAGAAGGGGGCTTCGGCGAAAAACTGTTTTTT.

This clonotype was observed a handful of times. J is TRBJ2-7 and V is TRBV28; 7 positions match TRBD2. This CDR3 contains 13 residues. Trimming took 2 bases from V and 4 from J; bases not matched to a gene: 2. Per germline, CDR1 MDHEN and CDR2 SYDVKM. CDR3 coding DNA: TGTGCCAGCAGTTTAGGGGGGGAGTACGAGCAGTACTTC. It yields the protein CASSLGGEYEQYF.

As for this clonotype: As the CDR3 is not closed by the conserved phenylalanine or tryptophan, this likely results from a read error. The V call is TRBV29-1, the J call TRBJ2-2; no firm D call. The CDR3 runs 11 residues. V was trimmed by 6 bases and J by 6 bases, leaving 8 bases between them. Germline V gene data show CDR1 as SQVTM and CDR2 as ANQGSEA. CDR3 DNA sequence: TGCAGCGTCAGGCAGGCCGGGGAGCTGTTTCTT. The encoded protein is CSVRQAGELFL.

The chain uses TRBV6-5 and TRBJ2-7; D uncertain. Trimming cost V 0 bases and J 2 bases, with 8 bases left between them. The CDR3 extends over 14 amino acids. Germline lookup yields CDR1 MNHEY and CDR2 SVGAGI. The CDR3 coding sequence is TGTGCCAGCAGTTACTCGATGTCCGCCTACGAGCAGTACTTC. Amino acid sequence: CASSYSMSAYEQYF.

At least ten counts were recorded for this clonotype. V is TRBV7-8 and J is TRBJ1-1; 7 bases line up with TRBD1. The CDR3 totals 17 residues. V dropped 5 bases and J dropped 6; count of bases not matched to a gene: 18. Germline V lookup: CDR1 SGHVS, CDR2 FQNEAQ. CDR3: CASSPVGDSYWGAEAFF. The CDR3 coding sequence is TGTGCCAGCAGCCCAGTCGGGGACAGCTACTGGGGCGCTGAAGCTTTCTTT.

DNA for the CDR3: TGTGCCAGCAGCTTATTTCAGCGAAACTATGGCTACACCTTC. Residues: CASSLFQRNYGYTF. The chain employs TRBV7-9 and TRBJ1-2; D uncertain. Trimming shortened V by 2 bases and J by 2 bases, and 9 bases separated the two germline ends. In germline, CDR1 is SEHNR, CDR2 FQNEAQ (reference sequence). The CDR3 consists of 14 residues.

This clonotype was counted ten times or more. The CDR3 nucleotides are TGTGCCAGCAGCCCACGATCGGGGCCCGAGCAGTTCTTC. Protein product: CASSPRSGPEQFF. The J gene is TRBJ2-1, the V gene TRBV7-9; D tentatively fits TRBD1 or TRBD2 (5 bases each). Germline V lookup: CDR1 SEHNR, CDR2 FQNEAQ (reference sequence). Trimming pared 5 bases from V and 10 bases from J, leaving 15 bases between. The CDR3 totals 13 residues.

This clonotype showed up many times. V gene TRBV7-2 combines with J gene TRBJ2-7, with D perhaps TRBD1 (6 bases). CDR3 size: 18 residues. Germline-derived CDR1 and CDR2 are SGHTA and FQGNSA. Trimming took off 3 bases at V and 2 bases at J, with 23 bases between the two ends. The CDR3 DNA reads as TGTGCCAGCAGCTTCCCCGGATTCGGTTTACAGGGCCCCTACGAGCAGTACTTC. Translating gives CASSFPGFGLQGPYEQYF.

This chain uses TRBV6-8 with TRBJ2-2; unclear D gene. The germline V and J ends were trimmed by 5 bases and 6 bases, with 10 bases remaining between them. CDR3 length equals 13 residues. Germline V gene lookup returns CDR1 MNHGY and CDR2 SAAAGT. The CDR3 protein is CASSPALAGELFF. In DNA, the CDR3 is TGTGCCAGCAGTCCGGCTTTGGCCGGGGAGCTGTTTTTT.

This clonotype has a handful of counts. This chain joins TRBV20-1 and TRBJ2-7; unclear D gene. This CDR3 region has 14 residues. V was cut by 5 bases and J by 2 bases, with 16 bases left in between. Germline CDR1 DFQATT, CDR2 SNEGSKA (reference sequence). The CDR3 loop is CSALPDPPPYEQYF. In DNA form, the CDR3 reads TGCAGTGCTTTACCGGACCCTCCTCCCTACGAGCAGTACTTC.

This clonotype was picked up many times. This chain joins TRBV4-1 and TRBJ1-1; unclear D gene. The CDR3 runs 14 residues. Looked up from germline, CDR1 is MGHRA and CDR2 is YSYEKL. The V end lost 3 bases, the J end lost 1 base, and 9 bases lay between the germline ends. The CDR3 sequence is CASSQVQSNTEAFF. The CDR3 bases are TGCGCCAGCAGCCAGGTACAATCGAACACTGAAGCTTTCTTT.

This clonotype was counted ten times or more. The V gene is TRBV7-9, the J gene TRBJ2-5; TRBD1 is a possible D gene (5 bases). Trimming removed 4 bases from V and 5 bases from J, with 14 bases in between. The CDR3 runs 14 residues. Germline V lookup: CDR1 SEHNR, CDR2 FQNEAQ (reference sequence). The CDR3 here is CASSSQGRAETQYF. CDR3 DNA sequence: TGTGCCAGCAGCTCCCAAGGCAGGGCTGAGACCCAGTACTTC.

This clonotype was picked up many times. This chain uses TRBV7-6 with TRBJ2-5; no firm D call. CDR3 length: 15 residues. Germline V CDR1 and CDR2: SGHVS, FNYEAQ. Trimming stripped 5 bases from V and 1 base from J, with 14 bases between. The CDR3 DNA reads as TGTGCCAGCAGCCCTCCGATGACTCCCCAAGAGACCCAGTACTTC. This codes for CASSPPMTPQETQYF.

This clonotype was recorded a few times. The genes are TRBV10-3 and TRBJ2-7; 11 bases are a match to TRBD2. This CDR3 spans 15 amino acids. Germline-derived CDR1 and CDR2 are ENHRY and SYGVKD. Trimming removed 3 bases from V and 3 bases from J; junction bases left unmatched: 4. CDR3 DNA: TGTGCCATCAGTGAAACTAGCGGGGGCCTCTACGAGCAGTACTTC. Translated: CAISETSGGLYEQYF.

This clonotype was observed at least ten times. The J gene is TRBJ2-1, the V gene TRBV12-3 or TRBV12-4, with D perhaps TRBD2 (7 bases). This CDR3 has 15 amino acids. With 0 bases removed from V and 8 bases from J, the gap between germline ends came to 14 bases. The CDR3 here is CASSLAGGLIDEQFF. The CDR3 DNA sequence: TGTGCCAGCAGTTTAGCGGGGGGGCTAATCGATGAGCAGTTCTTC.

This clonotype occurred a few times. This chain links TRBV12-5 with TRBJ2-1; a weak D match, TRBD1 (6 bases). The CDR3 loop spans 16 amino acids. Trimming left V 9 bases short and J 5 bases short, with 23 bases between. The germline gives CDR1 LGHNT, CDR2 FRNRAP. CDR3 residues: CASRFNRVGIDNEQFF. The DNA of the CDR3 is TGTGCTAGCCGATTCAACAGGGTCGGAATCGACAATGAGCAGTTCTTC.

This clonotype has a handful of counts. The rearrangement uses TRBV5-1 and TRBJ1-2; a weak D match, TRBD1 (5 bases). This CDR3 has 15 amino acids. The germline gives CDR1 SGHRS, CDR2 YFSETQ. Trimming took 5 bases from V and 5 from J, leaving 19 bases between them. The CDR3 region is CASRLEVGTIYGYTF. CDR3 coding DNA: TGCGCCAGCAGGCTTGAGGTGGGGACCATATATGGCTACACCTTC.

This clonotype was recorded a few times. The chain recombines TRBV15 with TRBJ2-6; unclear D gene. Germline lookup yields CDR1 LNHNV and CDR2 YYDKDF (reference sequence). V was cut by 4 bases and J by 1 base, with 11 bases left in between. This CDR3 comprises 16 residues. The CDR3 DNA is TGTGCCACCAGCATCCATGGCATATCTGGGGCCAACGTCCTGACTTTC. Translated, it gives CATSIHGISGANVLTF.